These T cell receptor beta chains were read from a single sample in a study of cytotoxic CD8 clonotypes in ibrutinib-treated CLL. Assay: immunoSEQ multiplex PCR; the TCRdb copy retains only in-frame clones and omits some. The repertoire holds 130,000 to 150,000 clones, with around three quarters as singletons. The sequences come from PBMCs, collected after 12 months of ibrutinib treatment. The receptor source for this set is a human donor with chronic lymphocytic leukemia. Both conserved end residues are part of each CDR3. D genes are given only for firm matches. The size entry is marked missing in some rows and otherwise reads once, few, many or a size class.

d_gene | j_gene | v_gene | abundance | CDR3aa | CDR3nt
NA | TRBJ1-2 | TRBV7-9 | NA | CASSLMDYGYTF | TGTGCCAGCAGCCTAATGGACTATGGCTACACCTTC
TRBD2 | TRBJ2-7 | TRBV7-2 | NA | CASSPKIRIAGEYEQYF | TGTGCCAGCAGCCCCAAAATTAGGATAGCGGGAGAATACGAGCAGTACTTC
NA | TRBJ2-7 | TRBV4-3 | NA | CASSQGYDITYEQYF | TGCGCCAGCAGCCAAGGGTACGATATTACCTACGAGCAGTACTTC
TRBD1 | TRBJ2-6 | TRBV7-2 | NA | CASSYQGAGANVLTF | TGTGCCAGCAGTTATCAGGGGGCTGGGGCCAACGTCCTGACTTTC
TRBD2 | TRBJ2-7 | TRBV7-2 | NA | CASSPGLAATYEQYF | TGTGCCAGCAGCCCGGGACTAGCGGCAACCTACGAGCAGTACTTC
NA | TRBJ2-1 | TRBV18 | few | CASSPGTGLLF | TGTGCCAGCTCACCAGGTACAGGGTTGCTCTTC
NA | TRBJ2-5 | TRBV28 | NA | CASSPRIWERETQYF | TGTGCCAGCAGTCCCCGCATTTGGGAGAGGGAGACCCAGTACTTC
NA | TRBJ2-3 | TRBV19 | once | CASSMTSYSPDTQYF | TGTGCCAGTAGTATGACTAGTTACAGTCCAGATACGCAGTATTTT
NA | TRBJ2-7 | TRBV6-1 | NA | CASSDDDRYYFYEQYF | TGTGCCAGCAGTGATGACGACAGGTACTACTTCTACGAGCAGTACTTC
TRBD2 | TRBJ2-1 | TRBV6-5 | NA | CASRGGSSYNEQFF | TGTGCCAGCAGGGGCGGGAGCTCCTACAATGAGCAGTTCTTC